These 18 T cell receptor beta chains came from one sample sequenced in a study of blood T cells in healthy people across ages. For the second PCR, which ran for roughly 6 to 12 cycles, a sample-barcoded 5' primer and a J-beta primer mix were used. TCRdb re-called the 5' RACE reads with MiXCR, one entry per CDR3 protein. The data hold more than 1 million distinct CDR3 sequences, with under 55% observed a single time. What was sequenced was blood. The receptors come from a woman aged 55 to 70 in good health.

The rearrangement links TRBV9 to TRBJ2-2, with D uncertain. CDR3 size: 15 residues. V was trimmed by 3 bases and J by 1 base, leaving 10 bases between them. Germline lookup yields CDR1 SGDLS and CDR2 YYNGEE. CDR3 bases: TGTGCCAGCAGCGGACAAAGCTTGAACACCGGGGAGCTGTTTTTT. Amino acid sequence: CASSGQSLNTGELFF.

J is TRBJ2-1 and V is TRBV20-1; D is possibly TRBD2 (6 bases). CDR3 length: 18 residues. Between the trimmed V and J ends, which lost 1 base and 3 bases, there was a span of 22 bases. Germline lookup yields CDR1 DFQATT and CDR2 SNEGSKA (reference sequence). The CDR3 nucleotides read TGCAGTGCTAGAGCTTATACGAGGAGTAGCGGAGACTACAATGAGCAGTTCTTC. As protein: CSARAYTRSSGDYNEQFF.

As regards this clonotype: Just one base apart from a much larger clone, this may be a read error. This chain connects TRBV18 to TRBJ2-7; 7 bases map to TRBD2. The CDR3 has 13 amino acids. In germline, CDR1 is KGHSH, CDR2 LQKENI. The CDR3 DNA reads as TGTGCCAGCGCACCACTACTAGCGAACGAGCAGTACTTC. It translates to CASAPLLANEQYF.

V usage is TRBV20-1 and J usage is TRBJ2-3; D not resolved. The germline CDR1 and CDR2 sequences are DFQATT and SNEGSKA (reference sequence). The germline V and J ends were trimmed by 5 bases and 0 bases, with 12 bases remaining between them. The CDR3 runs to 14 residues. DNA of the CDR3: TGCAGTGCTCCGCTCCATCCTAGCACAGATACGCAGTATTTT. It is translated as CSAPLHPSTDTQYF.

CDR3 nucleotides: TGTGCCAGCAGTCCGAGGACTAGCGGGCACAGCTCCTACAATGAGCAGTTCTTC. This encodes CASSPRTSGHSSYNEQFF. The V gene is TRBV28, the J gene TRBJ2-1; 11 bases map to TRBD2. The J segment lost 0 bases and the V segment lost 5 bases, leaving 9 bases of the junction unmatched. The CDR3 extends over 18 amino acids. CDR1 is MDHEN, CDR2 SYDVKM, per germline.

Only a few counts were recorded for this clonotype. The chain uses TRBV12-3 or TRBV12-4 and TRBJ2-3; D unresolved. V was trimmed by 2 bases and J by 1 base, leaving 13 bases between them. The CDR3 runs 16 residues. The CDR3 region is CASSLYDGRGTDTQYF. CDR3 DNA: TGTGCCAGCAGTTTATATGACGGACGGGGCACAGATACGCAGTATTTT.

This clonotype was counted between two and nine times. The rearrangement joins TRBV6-1 to TRBJ2-1; TRBD1 is a possible D gene (7 bases). The germline V gene encodes CDR1 MNHNS and CDR2 SASEGT. Trimming took 3 bases from V and 4 from J, leaving 19 bases between them. The CDR3 length is 17 residues. The CDR3 coding sequence is TGTGCCAGCAGTGATTTTGGCGGGACAGCTAGTTACAATGAGCAGTTCTTC. It codes for CASSDFGGTASYNEQFF.

There are a few counts of this clonotype. This chain joins TRBV20-1 and TRBJ2-5, with 7 bases matching TRBD2. The germline V gene encodes CDR1 DFQATT and CDR2 SNEGSKA (reference sequence). V shed 2 bases and J 5 bases; nucleotides not matched to a gene: 14. CDR3 length equals 16 residues. CDR3 nucleotide sequence: TGCAGTGCTAGATCGGCGCCGGGAGGATCATCGGAGACCCAGTACTTC. Translation gives CSARSAPGGSSETQYF.

The chain recombines TRBV15 with TRBJ1-2; no firm D call. The CDR3 is 14 residues long. CDR1 and CDR2 (germline): LNHNV, YYDKDF (reference sequence). Trimming stripped 0 bases from V and 4 bases from J, with 9 bases between. The CDR3 DNA reads TGTGCCACCAGCAGAGATTCAGGTTCCTATGGCTACACCTTC. This gives the protein CATSRDSGSYGYTF. Variable domain in full (rest from reference TRBV15 and TRBJ1-2): DAMVIQNPRYQVTQFGKPVTLSCSQTLNHNVMYWYQQKSSQAPKLLFHYYDKDFNNEADTPDNFQSRRPNTSFCFLDIRSPGLGDTAMYLCATSRDSGSYGYTFGSGTRLTVV.

The chain has TRBV9 and TRBJ2-1; TRBD2 matches at 7 bases. The CDR3 sequence is 14 residues long. Trimming took 0 bases from V and 10 from J; bases not matched to a gene: 7. In germline, CDR1 is SGDLS, CDR2 YYNGEE. The CDR3 is CASSVGLAVKEQFF. CDR3 nucleotide sequence: TGTGCCAGCAGCGTAGGGCTAGCGGTGAAGGAGCAGTTCTTC.

The V and J genes are TRBV20-1 and TRBJ1-1; tentative D call: TRBD1 (5 bases). The ends were cut back, 1 base at V and 5 bases at J, with 14 bases in the middle. Germline V gives CDR1 DFQATT, CDR2 SNEGSKA (reference sequence). The CDR3 consists of 14 residues. The CDR3 here is CSARVGAQTTEAFF. The CDR3 DNA is TGCAGTGCTAGAGTAGGGGCGCAAACAACTGAAGCTTTCTTT.

This clonotype was counted between two and nine times. The V call is TRBV29-1, the J call TRBJ2-5; the match to TRBD1 covers 8 bases. Per the germline V gene, CDR1 is SQVTM and CDR2 is ANQGSEA. V lost 5 bases to trimming and J lost 3 bases; unmatched junction nucleotides: 8. This CDR3 has 14 residues. CDR3 DNA sequence: TGCAGCGTTCCCGCCGACAGGGGAAAAGAGACCCAGTACTTC. Encoded protein: CSVPADRGKETQYF.

The CDR3 coding sequence is TGTGCCAGCAGTTACGATTACACCGGGGAGCTGTTTTTT. Amino acid sequence: CASSYDYTGELFF. This sequence joins TRBV6-5 and TRBJ2-2; no clear D. Trimming left V 2 bases short and J 3 bases short, with 4 bases between. CDR1 is MNHEY, CDR2 SVGAGI, per germline. The CDR3 is made up of 13 amino acids.

This clonotype came up a few times. CDR3 protein: CASSQLQGTGANVLTF. The CDR3, as DNA: TGTGCCAGCAGTCAGCTACAGGGGACCGGGGCCAACGTCCTGACTTTC. The rearrangement links TRBV28 to TRBJ2-6; 7 nucleotides agree with TRBD1. Germline-derived CDR1 and CDR2 are MDHEN and SYDVKM. This CDR3 comprises 16 residues. V was clipped by 5 bases and J by 4 bases; unmatched bases: 8.

This clonotype was seen many times. The rearrangement uses TRBV7-2 and TRBJ2-5; D tentatively reads TRBD1 or TRBD2 (5 bases each). CDR3 size: 15 residues. Trimming shortened V by 1 base and J by 2 bases, and 11 bases separated the two germline ends. In germline, CDR1 is SGHTA, CDR2 FQGNSA. In DNA, the CDR3 is TGTGCCAGCAGCTTAGGGCAGGGAGTTCAAGAGACCCAGTACTTC. Translating it yields CASSLGQGVQETQYF.

The chain couples TRBV20-1 to TRBJ2-1; D might be TRBD1 (6 bases). CDR1 and CDR2 (germline): DFQATT, SNEGSKA (reference sequence). The ends were cut back, 6 bases at V and 8 bases at J, with 17 bases in the middle. This CDR3 contains 13 residues. In nucleotides, the CDR3 is TGCAGTGCAGTCGGGACAATGCCCGATGAGCAGTTCTTC. Translated: CSAVGTMPDEQFF.

The chain's CDR3 is CASSPMAGGDNEQYF. The CDR3 DNA reads as TGTGCCAGCAGTCCAATGGCGGGAGGGGACAATGAGCAGTACTTC. The J gene is TRBJ2-5, the V gene TRBV27; 9 bases map to TRBD2. This CDR3 has 15 amino acids. Per the germline V gene, CDR1 is MNHEY and CDR2 is SMNVEV (reference sequence). With V trimmed by 5 bases and J by 11 bases, 15 bases remained unmatched.

This clonotype was observed a few times. This sequence joins TRBV20-1 and TRBJ2-7; 10 bases are shared with TRBD2. The length of the CDR3 is 15 residues. V was clipped by 6 bases and J by 0 bases; unmatched bases: 8. Germline V gives CDR1 DFQATT, CDR2 SNEGSKA (reference sequence). The CDR3 reads CSAPGLAKSSYEQYF. CDR3 sequence (DNA): TGCAGTGCCCCGGGACTAGCGAAAAGCTCCTACGAGCAGTACTTC.